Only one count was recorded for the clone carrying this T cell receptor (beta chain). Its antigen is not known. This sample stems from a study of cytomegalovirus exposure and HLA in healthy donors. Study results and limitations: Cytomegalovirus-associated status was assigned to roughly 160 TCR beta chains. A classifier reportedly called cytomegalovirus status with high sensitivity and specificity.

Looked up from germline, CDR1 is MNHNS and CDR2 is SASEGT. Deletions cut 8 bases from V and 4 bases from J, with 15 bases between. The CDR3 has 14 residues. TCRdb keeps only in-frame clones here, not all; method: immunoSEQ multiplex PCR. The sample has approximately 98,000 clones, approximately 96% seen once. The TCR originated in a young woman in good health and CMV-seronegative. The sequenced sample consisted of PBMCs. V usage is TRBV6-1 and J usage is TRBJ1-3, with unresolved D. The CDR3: CASRLSTTGNTIYF. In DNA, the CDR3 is TGTGCCAGCCGTCTATCGACAACCGGAAACACCATATATTTT.